This entry describes one TCR beta chain. Antigen: not known. The data derive from a study of T-cell memory formation after mild COVID-19. The TCR alpha and TCR beta cDNA libraries, bearing sample barcodes and UMIs, were generated by 5'RACE using constant-segment primers. One entry per CDR3 protein, called by TCRdb with MiXCR from the 5' RACE reads. Of tens of thousands of distinct CDR3 sequences listed, around 25% are singletons. Findings and caveats of the study: Clones that contracted clustered mainly in CM and EM if CD4+ and in EMRA if CD8+. Whereas later expanders leaned CD4+, clones contracting day 15 to 85 showed a balanced CD4/CD8 makeup.

Material for sequencing was PBMCs or a T cell subset sorted from them (not recorded which). The sequence was obtained from a man between 18 and 29 years old who had mild COVID-19 (a few samples of this study predate the infection). Cell type and time point are not known.

The DNA of the CDR3 is TGCGCCAGCAGCTTGCGGACAGACAACACCGGGGAGCTGTTTTTT. This codes for CASSLRTDNTGELFF. The gene calls are TRBV4-3 and TRBJ2-2; D perhaps matches TRBD1 (6 bases). Trimming took off 5 bases at V and 2 bases at J, with 12 bases between the two ends. There are 15 residues in the CDR3. Germline CDR1 LGHNA, CDR2 YSLEER.